The 12 T cell receptor beta chains in this list originate from one sample, sequenced in a study of cytomegalovirus exposure and HLA in healthy donors. Researchers ran the PCR with 60 Vbeta and 13 Jbeta primers. Profiled with immunoSEQ multiplex PCR; TCRdb holds only in-frame clones, not every one. The sample comprises 150,000 to 200,000 clones, 75% to 85% of which are singletons, and roughly 0.76% rests with the top ten. Material: PBMCs. Receptors originate from a female donor in good health and CMV-seronegative.

As to this clone: The junction departs from the called germline gene at one end, perhaps through a read error. The V gene is TRBV28, the J gene TRBJ2-6; 14 nucleotides align to TRBD2. CDR1 and CDR2 (germline): MDHEN, SYDVKM. The CDR3 has 17 residues. The CDR3 coding sequence is TGTGCCAGCAGTGGGACTAGCGGGAGATCTGGGGCCAACGGCCTGACTTTC. Its protein is CASSGTSGRSGANGLTF.

The chain has TRBV5-1 and TRBJ2-7; 7 bases map to TRBD1. The V gene's germline CDR1 is SGHRS and CDR2 YFSETQ. J gave up 1 base and V 7 bases, and 8 bases lay outside the gene matches. There are 14 residues in the CDR3. Written as DNA, the CDR3 is TGCGCCAGCGGACAGGAGTGGGCTTCCTACGAGCAGTACTTC. Protein: CASGQEWASYEQYF.

The CDR3 DNA follows: TGTGCCAGCAGCGCCCTTAGGGGGGGGTCCTATAATTCACCCCTCCACTTT. Encoded protein: CASSALRGGSYNSPLHF. The chain is built from TRBV7-3 and TRBJ1-6; the D gene is possibly TRBD1 (6 bases). The CDR3 is 17 residues long. CDR1 is SGHTA and CDR2 is FQGTGA in the germline V gene. The V end was cut by 5 bases, the J end by 1 base, with 15 bases between.

The genes are TRBV7-2 and TRBJ2-4; TRBD1 aligns across 7 bases. Germline assignment: CDR1 SGHTA and CDR2 FQGNSA. V was pared by 4 bases and J by 7 bases, with 4 bases of the junction left unmatched. This CDR3 spans 13 amino acids. CDR3 protein: CASSSPRGNIQYF. The DNA for the CDR3 is TGTGCCAGCAGCTCGCCCAGGGGGAACATTCAGTACTTC.

This chain links TRBV11-2 with TRBJ2-1, with a tentative D call TRBD1 (5 bases). There are 17 residues in the CDR3. V lost 6 bases, J lost 1 base, and 19 bases lay in between. CDR1 and CDR2 from the germline V gene are SGHAT and FQNNGV. The CDR3 nucleotides are TGTGCCAGCAGTCCAACTTCTCTGGGGCGTTCCTACAATGAGCAGTTCTTC. This codes for CASSPTSLGRSYNEQFF.

This chain connects TRBV20-1 to TRBJ1-2; 10 bases match TRBD1. CDR3 size: 11 residues. CDR1 is DFQATT and CDR2 is SNEGSKA in the germline V gene (reference sequence). J gave up 7 bases and V 6 bases, and 2 bases lay outside the gene matches. The CDR3 coding sequence is TGCAGTGCAAGGACAGGGGGTGGCTACACCTTC. Protein product: CSARTGGGYTF.

The rearrangement links TRBV6-5 to TRBJ2-7; tentative D call: TRBD2 (5 bases). Per the germline V gene, CDR1 is MNHEY and CDR2 is SVGAGI. CDR3 length: 15 residues. Trimming removed 2 bases at V and 2 bases at J, with 13 bases between. The CDR3 reads CASSYARGGTYEQYF. DNA for the CDR3: TGTGCCAGCAGTTACGCCCGCGGAGGAACCTACGAGCAGTACTTC.

This rearrangement joins TRBV4-1 to TRBJ2-7; tentative D call: TRBD2 (5 bases). CDR3 length: 13 amino acids. V shed 2 bases and J shed 11 bases, with 16 bases lying between them. CDR1 and CDR2 from the germline V gene are MGHRA and YSYEKL. The CDR3 loop reads CASSQSSDWRKYF. The CDR3 nucleotides are TGCGCCAGCAGCCAATCATCGGACTGGAGAAAGTACTTC.

The rearrangement uses TRBV30 and TRBJ1-1, with D perhaps TRBD1 (6 bases). V was shortened by 6 bases and J by 7 bases, with 15 bases between the two germline ends. This CDR3 comprises 12 residues. Germline-derived CDR1 and CDR2 are GTSNPN and SVGIG (reference sequence). Written as DNA, the CDR3 is TGTGCCTGTGACGGGGGGCTGGGTGAAGCTTTCTTT. Translating it yields CACDGGLGEAFF.

This chain uses TRBV18 with TRBJ2-7, with 9 bases matching TRBD2. CDR1 is KGHSH, CDR2 LQKENI, per germline. CDR3 size: 16 residues. J was trimmed by 7 bases and V by 2 bases; bases with no gene match: 12. This CDR3 is CASSPVRLAGAGEQYF. CDR3 DNA: TGTGCCAGCTCACCAGTAAGATTAGCGGGAGCAGGTGAGCAGTACTTC.

The rearrangement uses TRBV28 and TRBJ2-4; 11 bases agree with TRBD2. CDR3 length equals 15 residues. Germline-derived CDR1 and CDR2 are MDHEN and SYDVKM. After removal of 6 bases from V and 5 bases from J, the junction contained 6 bases not matched to a gene. The CDR3 protein is CASRTGTSGENIQYF. DNA of the CDR3: TGTGCCAGCAGGACCGGGACTAGCGGAGAAAACATTCAGTACTTC.

The CDR3 region has the DNA TGTGCCAGCAGCTCGGGAGTTTATGGCTACACCTTC. It encodes CASSSGVYGYTF. The J gene is TRBJ1-2, the V gene TRBV5-6; D unclear. CDR1 is SGHDT, CDR2 YYEEEE, per germline. The CDR3 covers 12 residues. V lost 3 bases, J lost 5 bases, and 8 bases lay in between.